Listed below are T cell receptor beta chains from one sample, sequenced in a study of shared clonotypes between healthy human individuals. Sequencing used immunoSEQ multiplex PCR; TCRdb keeps in-frame clones, though not all of them. The sample contains hundreds of thousands of clones, 95% to 98% of which appear only once. The sequenced sample consisted of naive CD4+ T cells sorted from blood. The receptor set was obtained from a woman aged 25 to 39 in good health. CDR3s include the opening cysteine and the closing phenylalanine or tryptophan. The order of the fields is V gene, clone size, J gene, D gene, CDR3 protein, CDR3 DNA. The D gene is left open where the match is weak. Expanded clones get a size class; other rows say once, few or many, or leave the size out.

TRBV15	once	TRBJ2-2	-	CATSIPPWGIPARTGELFF	TGTGCCACCAGCATCCCCCCCTGGGGGATTCCCGCCCGGACCGGGGAGCTGTTTTTT
TRBV6-5	-	TRBJ2-7	TRBD1	CASSFDRGATYEQYF	TGTGCCAGCAGTTTTGACAGGGGCGCCACCTACGAGCAGTACTTC
TRBV10-1	-	TRBJ2-5	-	CASSEGGSETQYF	TGCGCCAGCAGTGAAGGGGGGAGTGAGACCCAGTACTTC
TRBV19	-	TRBJ1-5	-	CASSIGSRSNQPQHF	TGTGCCAGTAGTATAGGGTCTAGGAGCAATCAGCCCCAGCATTTT
TRBV5-1	-	TRBJ2-7	TRBD2	CASSLARTSGSSYEQYF	TGCGCCAGCAGCTTGGCCAGGACTAGCGGAAGCTCCTACGAGCAGTACTTC
TRBV18	-	TRBJ1-5	-	CASSSAGNQPQHF	TGTGCCAGCTCATCCGCAGGGAATCAGCCCCAGCATTTT
TRBV5-1	once	TRBJ2-3	-	CASSLGPRTGTDTQYF	TGCGCCAGCAGCTTGGGCCCCAGGACAGGCACAGATACGCAGTATTTT
TRBV4-1	-	TRBJ1-6	TRBD1	CASSQEGLTGGSPLHF	TGCGCCAGCAGCCAAGAGGGTCTGACAGGGGGCTCACCCCTCCACTTT
TRBV18	-	TRBJ1-3	-	CASSPQREAGNTIYF	TGTGCCAGCTCACCACAAAGGGAGGCTGGAAACACCATATATTTT
TRBV10-3	-	TRBJ2-7	-	CAIKGTGTYEQYF	TGTGCCATCAAAGGAACAGGAACCTACGAGCAGTACTTC
TRBV2	-	TRBJ2-7	TRBD2	CASGTSGTQPIYEQYF	TGTGCCAGCGGGACTAGCGGGACCCAGCCTATTTACGAGCAGTACTTC
TRBV5-1	-	TRBJ2-3	TRBD2	CASSILAGEITDTQYF	TGCGCCAGCAGCATACTAGCGGGAGAGATCACAGATACGCAGTATTTT
TRBV19	-	TRBJ2-5	TRBD1	CASSPTGGETQYF	TGTGCCAGTAGCCCGACAGGGGGAGAGACCCAGTACTTC
TRBV27	-	TRBJ1-2	-	CASRPAGWGTDYGYTF	TGTGCCAGCAGACCGGCTGGGTGGGGTACGGACTATGGCTACACCTTC
TRBV11-2	-	TRBJ2-5	-	CASTATVAGQETQYF	TGTGCCAGCACCGCCACCGTGGCGGGCCAAGAGACCCAGTACTTC
TRBV5-4	once	TRBJ2-7	TRBD2	CASSLRLAGIWNYEQYF	TGTGCCAGCAGCTTGAGGCTAGCGGGAATATGGAATTACGAGCAGTACTTC
TRBV7-8	-	TRBJ1-5	TRBD1	CASSLGRDRSSQPQHF	TGTGCCAGCAGCTTAGGAAGGGACAGGTCTTCTCAGCCCCAGCATTTT
TRBV18	-	TRBJ1-4	-	CASSPGAGTFNEKLFF	TGTGCCAGCTCACCAGGGGCCGGGACCTTTAATGAAAAACTGTTTTTT
TRBV5-1	-	TRBJ1-5	-	CASSPGGVGNQPQHF	TGCGCCAGCAGCCCCGGTGGGGTGGGAAATCAGCCCCAGCATTTT
TRBV4-3	-	TRBJ2-7	-	CASSQDRQWSEQYF	TGCGCCAGCAGCCAAGATCGGCAGTGGAGCGAGCAGTACTTC
TRBV6-5	-	TRBJ1-2	-	CASSSPGRNYGYTF	TGTGCCAGCAGTTCTCCGGGACGGAACTATGGCTACACCTTC
TRBV18	-	TRBJ2-2	-	CASSPPPFPGGELFF	TGTGCCAGCTCACCACCACCCTTTCCCGGCGGGGAGCTGTTTTTT
TRBV5-1	-	TRBJ2-7	-	CASSPHLDEQYF	TGCGCCAGCAGCCCCCACTTGGACGAGCAGTACTTC
TRBV28	-	TRBJ2-1	-	CASSLFTSNEQFF	TGTGCCAGCAGTTTGTTCACTAGCAATGAGCAGTTCTTC
TRBV2	-	TRBJ2-1	-	CASRDFNEQFF	TGTGCCAGCCGGGACTTCAATGAGCAGTTCTTC
TRBV5-6	-	TRBJ2-3	TRBD1	CASSSEGQGSDTQYF	TGTGCCAGCAGCTCAGAGGGACAGGGATCGGATACGCAGTATTTT
TRBV30	-	TRBJ2-1	TRBD2	CAWSGGTSSYNEQFF	TGTGCCTGGAGTGGAGGGACTAGCTCCTACAATGAGCAGTTCTTC
TRBV9	-	TRBJ2-2	-	CASSVVTGSNTGELFF	TGTGCCAGCAGCGTAGTAACGGGCTCGAACACCGGGGAGCTGTTTTTT
TRBV5-4	-	TRBJ1-4	-	CASSLESGKLFF	TGTGCCAGCAGCTTGGAATCGGGAAAACTGTTTTTT
TRBV5-1	once	TRBJ1-1	TRBD1	CASSSYVRGPGDTEAFF	TGCGCCAGCAGCTCCTACGTCAGGGGGCCGGGGGACACTGAAGCTTTCTTT
TRBV11-2	-	TRBJ2-1	-	CASSLLSGTSYNEQFF	TGTGCCAGCAGCTTACTGAGCGGGACATCCTACAATGAGCAGTTCTTC
TRBV29-1	-	TRBJ1-1	-	CSVVIGGTEAFF	TGCAGCGTTGTGATAGGGGGCACTGAAGCTTTCTTT
TRBV5-1	-	TRBJ2-3	-	CASSLGGPTDTQYF	TGCGCCAGCAGCTTGGGGGGCCCCACAGATACGCAGTATTTT
TRBV10-3	-	TRBJ1-5	-	CAISESRGGQPQHF	TGTGCCATCAGTGAGTCAAGGGGAGGTCAGCCCCAGCATTTT
TRBV10-1	-	TRBJ2-7	TRBD1	CASSPRPGQGSYEQYF	TGCGCCAGCAGCCCAAGGCCGGGACAGGGATCCTACGAGCAGTACTTC
TRBV27	-	TRBJ1-5	-	CASSKQGSNQPQHF	TGTGCCAGCAGTAAACAGGGAAGCAATCAGCCCCAGCATTTT
TRBV11-3	-	TRBJ1-1	-	CASSLGRHTEAFF	TGTGCCAGCAGCCTGGGACGTCACACTGAAGCTTTCTTT
TRBV11-2	-	TRBJ2-3	TRBD2	CASSLVAGGLPDTQYF	TGTGCCAGCAGCTTAGTCGCGGGAGGGTTGCCAGATACGCAGTATTTT
TRBV6-1	-	TRBJ2-2	-	CASRPRAEELFF	TGTGCCAGCAGGCCCCGGGCGGAGGAGCTGTTTTTT
TRBV15	-	TRBJ2-7	-	CATSRDRLDSAYEQYF	TGTGCCACCAGCAGAGATCGTCTTGACAGTGCCTACGAGCAGTACTTC
TRBV7-2	-	TRBJ2-3	TRBD2	CASSLGSLAGLSDTQYF	TGTGCCAGCAGCTTAGGGTCCCTAGCGGGATTGTCAGATACGCAGTATTTT
TRBV11-2	-	TRBJ2-1	TRBD2	CASSLVAGGPHEQFF	TGTGCCAGCAGCTTAGTGGCGGGAGGGCCGCATGAGCAGTTCTTC
TRBV2	-	TRBJ2-7	-	CATTGVLGAEQYF	TGTGCCACCACGGGGGTACTGGGGGCCGAGCAGTACTTC
TRBV5-4	-	TRBJ2-5	TRBD2	CASSWPGLAGETQYF	TGTGCCAGCAGCTGGCCGGGACTAGCGGGAGAGACCCAGTACTTC
TRBV18	-	TRBJ2-7	TRBD2	CASSPGTSGRALGEQYF	TGTGCCAGCTCACCAGGGACTAGCGGGAGGGCCCTCGGCGAGCAGTACTTC
TRBV10-3	few	TRBJ2-2	TRBD2	CAISDSGTTTGELFF	TGTGCCATCAGTGATTCCGGGACTACCACCGGGGAGCTGTTTTTT
TRBV5-4	-	TRBJ2-3	-	CASSLGGNTDTQYF	TGTGCCAGCAGCTTGGGAGGTAACACAGATACGCAGTATTTT
TRBV5-1	-	TRBJ1-5	TRBD1	CASSPGTGSQPQHF	TGCGCCAGCAGCCCCGGGACAGGTAGTCAGCCCCAGCATTTT
TRBV7-2	-	TRBJ1-1	TRBD1	CASSLNRDSSNTEAFF	TGTGCCAGCAGCTTAAACCGGGACAGTTCGAACACTGAAGCTTTCTTT
TRBV4-1	-	TRBJ2-7	TRBD2	CASSLRREARIGYEQYF	TGCGCCAGCAGCTTAAGGCGGGAGGCCCGAATAGGATACGAGCAGTACTTC
TRBV30	-	TRBJ1-2	-	CAWRGGKHGYTF	TGTGCCTGGAGAGGGGGGAAACATGGCTACACCTTC
TRBV18	-	TRBJ1-1	-	CASSQLSHTWGTEAFF	TGTGCCAGCTCACAGCTTTCCCACACTTGGGGCACTGAAGCTTTCTTT
TRBV27	-	TRBJ2-7	-	CASSIQGSIRGEQYF	TGTGCCAGCAGTATCCAGGGGAGCATAAGGGGCGAGCAGTACTTC
TRBV9	-	TRBJ1-1	TRBD1	CASSPRWTGAEAFF	TGTGCCAGCAGCCCGCGTTGGACAGGGGCTGAAGCTTTCTTT
TRBV28	-	TRBJ1-4	TRBD1	CASSLFTGATNEKLFF	TGTGCCAGCAGTTTATTTACAGGGGCAACTAATGAAAAACTGTTTTTT